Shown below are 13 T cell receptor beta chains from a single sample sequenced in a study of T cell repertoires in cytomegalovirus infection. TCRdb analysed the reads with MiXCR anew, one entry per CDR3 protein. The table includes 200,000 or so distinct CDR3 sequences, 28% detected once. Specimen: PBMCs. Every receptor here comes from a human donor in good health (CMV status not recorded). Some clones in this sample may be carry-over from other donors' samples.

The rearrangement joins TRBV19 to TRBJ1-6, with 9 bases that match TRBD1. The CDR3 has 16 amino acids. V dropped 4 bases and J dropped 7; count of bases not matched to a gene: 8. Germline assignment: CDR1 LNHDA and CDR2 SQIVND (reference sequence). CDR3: CASSKPAGTGNSPLHF. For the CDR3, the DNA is TGTGCCAGTAGTAAGCCCGCCGGGACAGGGAATTCACCCCTCCACTTT. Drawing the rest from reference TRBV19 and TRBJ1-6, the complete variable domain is DGGITQSPKYLFRKEGQNVTLSCEQNLNHDAMYWYRQDPGQGLRLIYYSQIVNDFQKGDIAEGYSVSREKKESFPLTVTSAQKNPTAFYLCASSKPAGTGNSPLHFGNGTRLTVT.

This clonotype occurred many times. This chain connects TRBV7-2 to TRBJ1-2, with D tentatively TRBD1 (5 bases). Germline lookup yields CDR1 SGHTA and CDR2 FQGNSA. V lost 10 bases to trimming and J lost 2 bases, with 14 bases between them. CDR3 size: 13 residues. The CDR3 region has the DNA TGTGCCACCAATCTGGGGGGGAACTATGGCTACACCTTC. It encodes CATNLGGNYGYTF.

For the CDR3, the DNA is TGTGCCAGCAGCCGCGGAGTACCAAGAGGAAACATTCAGTACTTC. Amino acid sequence: CASSRGVPRGNIQYF. J is TRBJ2-4 and V is TRBV6-5; no clear D. The CDR3 contains 15 residues. Between the trimmed V and J ends, which lost 6 bases and 6 bases, there was a span of 18 bases. Germline V gene data show CDR1 as MNHEY and CDR2 as SVGAGI.

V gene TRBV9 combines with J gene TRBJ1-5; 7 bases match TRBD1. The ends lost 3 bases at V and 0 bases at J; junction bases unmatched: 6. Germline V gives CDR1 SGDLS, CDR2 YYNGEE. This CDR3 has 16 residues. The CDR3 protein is CASSDRDRHSNQPQHF. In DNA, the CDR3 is TGTGCCAGCAGCGACCGGGACAGACATAGCAATCAGCCCCAGCATTTT.

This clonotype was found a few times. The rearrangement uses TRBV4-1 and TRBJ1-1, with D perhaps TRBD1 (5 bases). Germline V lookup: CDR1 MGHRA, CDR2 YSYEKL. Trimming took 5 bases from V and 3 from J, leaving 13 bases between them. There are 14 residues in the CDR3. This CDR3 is CASSRTEGDTEAFF. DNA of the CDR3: TGCGCCAGCAGCAGAACGGAAGGGGACACTGAAGCTTTCTTT.

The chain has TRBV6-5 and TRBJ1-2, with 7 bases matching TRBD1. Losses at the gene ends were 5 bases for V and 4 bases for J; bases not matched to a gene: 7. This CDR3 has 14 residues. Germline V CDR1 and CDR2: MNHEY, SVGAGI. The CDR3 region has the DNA TGTGCCAGCAGTAGCCGGGACAGACCCTATGGCTACACCTTC. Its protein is CASSSRDRPYGYTF.

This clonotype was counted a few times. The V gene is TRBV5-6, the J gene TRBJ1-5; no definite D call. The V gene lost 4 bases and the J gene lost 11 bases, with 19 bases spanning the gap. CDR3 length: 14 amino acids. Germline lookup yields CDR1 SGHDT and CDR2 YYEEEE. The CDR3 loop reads CASSPGPGSLAQHF. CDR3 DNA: TGTGCCAGCAGCCCGGGTCCGGGGTCACTGGCCCAGCATTTT.

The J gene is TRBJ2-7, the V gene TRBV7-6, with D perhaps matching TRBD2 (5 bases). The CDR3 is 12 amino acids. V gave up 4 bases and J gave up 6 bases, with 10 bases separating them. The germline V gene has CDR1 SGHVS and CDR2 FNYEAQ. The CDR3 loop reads CASSYVAGEQYF. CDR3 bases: TGTGCCAGCAGCTACGTCGCGGGCGAGCAGTACTTC.

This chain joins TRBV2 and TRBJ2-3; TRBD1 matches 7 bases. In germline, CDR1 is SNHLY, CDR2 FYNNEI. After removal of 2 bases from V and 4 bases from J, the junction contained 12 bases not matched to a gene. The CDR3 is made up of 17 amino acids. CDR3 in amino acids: CASSESIPGQFSDTQYF. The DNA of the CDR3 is TGTGCCAGCAGTGAATCGATACCGGGACAGTTTTCAGATACGCAGTATTTT.

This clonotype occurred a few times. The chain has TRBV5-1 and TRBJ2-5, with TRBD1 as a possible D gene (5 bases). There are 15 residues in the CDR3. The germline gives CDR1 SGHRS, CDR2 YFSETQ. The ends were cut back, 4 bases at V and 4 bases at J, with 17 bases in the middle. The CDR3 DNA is TGCGCCAGCAGCCAGGACACCTCCCGAGGAGAGACCCAGTACTTC. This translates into CASSQDTSRGETQYF.

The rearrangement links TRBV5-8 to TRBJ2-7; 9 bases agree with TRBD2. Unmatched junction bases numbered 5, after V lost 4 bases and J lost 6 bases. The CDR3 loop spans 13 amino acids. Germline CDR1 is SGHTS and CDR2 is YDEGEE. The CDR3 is CASSRGGGREQYF. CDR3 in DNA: TGTGCCAGCAGCCGCGGGGGGGGACGCGAGCAGTACTTC.

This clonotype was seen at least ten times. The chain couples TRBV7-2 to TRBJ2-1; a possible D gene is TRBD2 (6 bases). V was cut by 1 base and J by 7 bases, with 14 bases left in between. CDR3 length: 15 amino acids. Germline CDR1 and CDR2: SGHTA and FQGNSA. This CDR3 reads CASSLETSGGNEQFF. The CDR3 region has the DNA TGTGCCAGCAGCTTAGAGACTAGTGGAGGTAATGAGCAGTTCTTC.

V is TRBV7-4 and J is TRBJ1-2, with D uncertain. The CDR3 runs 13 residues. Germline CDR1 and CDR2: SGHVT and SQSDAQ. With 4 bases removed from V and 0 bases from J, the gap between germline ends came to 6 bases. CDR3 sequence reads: CASSSSPNYGYTF. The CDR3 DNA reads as TGTGCCAGCAGCTCTAGCCCTAACTATGGCTACACCTTC.